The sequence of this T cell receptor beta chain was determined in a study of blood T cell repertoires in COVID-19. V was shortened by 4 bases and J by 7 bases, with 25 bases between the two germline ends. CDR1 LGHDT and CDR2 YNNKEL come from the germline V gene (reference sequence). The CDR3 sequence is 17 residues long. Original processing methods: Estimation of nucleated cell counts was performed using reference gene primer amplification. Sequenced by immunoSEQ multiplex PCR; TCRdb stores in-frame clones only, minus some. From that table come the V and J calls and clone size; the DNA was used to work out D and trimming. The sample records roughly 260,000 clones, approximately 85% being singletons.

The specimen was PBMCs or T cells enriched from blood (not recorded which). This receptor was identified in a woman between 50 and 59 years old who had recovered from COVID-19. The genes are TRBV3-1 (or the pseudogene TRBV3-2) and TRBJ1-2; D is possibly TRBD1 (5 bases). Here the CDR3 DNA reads TGTGCCAGCAGCCCCCATGTATTCGGGGGATATCGGCTTGGCTACACCTTC. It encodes CASSPHVFGGYRLGYTF.